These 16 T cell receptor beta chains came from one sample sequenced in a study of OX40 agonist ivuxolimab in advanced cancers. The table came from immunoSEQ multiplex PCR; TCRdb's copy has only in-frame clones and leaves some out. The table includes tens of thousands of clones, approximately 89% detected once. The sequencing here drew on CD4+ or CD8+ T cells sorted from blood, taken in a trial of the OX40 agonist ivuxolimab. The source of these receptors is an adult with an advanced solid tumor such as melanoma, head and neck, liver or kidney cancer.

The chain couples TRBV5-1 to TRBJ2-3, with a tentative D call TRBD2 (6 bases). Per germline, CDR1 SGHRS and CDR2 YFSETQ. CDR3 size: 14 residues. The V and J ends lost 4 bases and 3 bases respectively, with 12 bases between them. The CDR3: CASSEGAGTDTQYF. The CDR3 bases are TGCGCCAGCAGCGAAGGGGCGGGGACAGATACGCAGTATTTT.

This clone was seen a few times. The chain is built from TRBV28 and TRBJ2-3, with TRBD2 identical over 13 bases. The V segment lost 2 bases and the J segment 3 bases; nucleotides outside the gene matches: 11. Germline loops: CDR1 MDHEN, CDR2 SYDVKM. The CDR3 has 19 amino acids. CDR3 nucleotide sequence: TGTGCCAGCAGTTTAGGGGGACTAGCGGGGTTCCTTAGAACAGATACGCAGTATTTT. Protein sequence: CASSLGGLAGFLRTDTQYF.

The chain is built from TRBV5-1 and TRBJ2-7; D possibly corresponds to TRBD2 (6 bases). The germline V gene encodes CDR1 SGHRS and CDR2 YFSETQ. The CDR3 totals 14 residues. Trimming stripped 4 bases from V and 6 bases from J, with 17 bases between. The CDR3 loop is CASSTGLPSGEQYF. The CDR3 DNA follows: TGCGCCAGCAGCACGGGACTCCCGTCTGGCGAGCAGTACTTC.

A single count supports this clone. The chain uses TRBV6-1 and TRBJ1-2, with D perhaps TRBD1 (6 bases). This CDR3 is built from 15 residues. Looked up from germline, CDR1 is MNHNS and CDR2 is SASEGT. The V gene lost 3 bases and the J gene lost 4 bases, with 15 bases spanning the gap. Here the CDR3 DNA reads TGTGCCAGCAGTGACACAGGGACGTCTCTCTATGGCTACACCTTC. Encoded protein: CASSDTGTSLYGYTF.

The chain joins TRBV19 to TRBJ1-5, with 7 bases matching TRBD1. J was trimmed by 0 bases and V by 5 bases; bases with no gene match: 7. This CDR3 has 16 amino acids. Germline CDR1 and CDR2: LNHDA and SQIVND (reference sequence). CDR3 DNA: TGTGCCAGTAGTTACGGGACAGCTTATAGCAATCAGCCCCAGCATTTT. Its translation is CASSYGTAYSNQPQHF.

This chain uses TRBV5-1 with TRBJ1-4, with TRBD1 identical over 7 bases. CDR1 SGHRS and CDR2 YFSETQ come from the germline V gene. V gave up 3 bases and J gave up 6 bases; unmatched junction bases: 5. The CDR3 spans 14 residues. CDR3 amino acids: CASSSDQGDEKLFF. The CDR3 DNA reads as TGCGCCAGCAGCTCGGACCAGGGGGATGAAAAACTGTTTTTT.

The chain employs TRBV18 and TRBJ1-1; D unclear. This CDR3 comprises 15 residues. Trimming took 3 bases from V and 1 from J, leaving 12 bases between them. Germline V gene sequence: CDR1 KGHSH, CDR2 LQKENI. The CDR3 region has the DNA TGTGCCAGCTCACCTCTCCCAGCAACGAACACTGAAGCTTTCTTT. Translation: CASSPLPATNTEAFF. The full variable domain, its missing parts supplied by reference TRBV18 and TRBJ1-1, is NAGVMQNPRHLVRRRGQEARLRCSPMKGHSHVYWYRQLPEEGLKFMVYLQKENIIDESGMPKERFSAEFPKEGPSILRIQQVVRGDSAAYFCASSPLPATNTEAFFGQGTRLTVV.

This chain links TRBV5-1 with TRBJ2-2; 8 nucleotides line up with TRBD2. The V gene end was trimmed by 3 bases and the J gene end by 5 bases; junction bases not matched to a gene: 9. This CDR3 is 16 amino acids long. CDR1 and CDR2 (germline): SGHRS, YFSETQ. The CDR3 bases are TGCGCCAGCAGCTCCCTTTACGGGGGGGAAACCGGGGAGCTGTTTTTT. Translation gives CASSSLYGGETGELFF.

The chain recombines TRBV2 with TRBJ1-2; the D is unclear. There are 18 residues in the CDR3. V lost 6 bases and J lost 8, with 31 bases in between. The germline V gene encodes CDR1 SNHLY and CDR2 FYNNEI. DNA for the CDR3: TGTGCCAGCAGGACCCTCTTGTACTATCCAGGCCAGAATAAGGGCTACACCTTC. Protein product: CASRTLLYYPGQNKGYTF.

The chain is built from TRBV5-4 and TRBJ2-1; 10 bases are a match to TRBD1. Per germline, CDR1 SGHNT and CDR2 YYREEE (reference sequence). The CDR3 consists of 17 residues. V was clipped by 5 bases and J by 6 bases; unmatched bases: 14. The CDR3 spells CASRGQGVNSRSNEQFF. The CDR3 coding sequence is TGTGCCAGCAGAGGACAGGGGGTCAATTCGCGGTCCAATGAGCAGTTCTTC. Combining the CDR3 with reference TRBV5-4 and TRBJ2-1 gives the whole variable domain ETGVTQSPTHLIKTRGQQVTLRCSSQSGHNTVSWYQQALGQGPQFIFQYYREEENGRGNFPPRFSGLQFPNYSSELNVNALELDDSALYLCASRGQGVNSRSNEQFFGPGTRLTVL.

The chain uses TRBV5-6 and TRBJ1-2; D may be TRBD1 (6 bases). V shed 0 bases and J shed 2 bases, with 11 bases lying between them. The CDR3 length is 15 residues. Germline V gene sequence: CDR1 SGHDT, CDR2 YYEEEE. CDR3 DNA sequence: TGTGCCAGCAGCTTGGGTGCGGGGGCGAACTATGGCTACACCTTC. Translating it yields CASSLGAGANYGYTF.

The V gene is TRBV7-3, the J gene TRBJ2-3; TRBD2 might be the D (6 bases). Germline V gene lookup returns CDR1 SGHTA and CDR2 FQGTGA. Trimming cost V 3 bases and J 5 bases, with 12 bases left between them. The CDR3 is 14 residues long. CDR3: CASSLSGRLDTQYF. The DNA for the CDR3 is TGTGCCAGCAGCTTGTCCGGGAGATTAGATACGCAGTATTTT. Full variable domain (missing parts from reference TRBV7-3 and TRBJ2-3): GAGVSQTPSNKVTEKGKYVELRCDPISGHTALYWYRQSLGQGPEFLIYFQGTGAADDSGLPNDRFFAVRPEGSVSTLKIQRTERGDSAVYLCASSLSGRLDTQYFGPGTRLTVL.

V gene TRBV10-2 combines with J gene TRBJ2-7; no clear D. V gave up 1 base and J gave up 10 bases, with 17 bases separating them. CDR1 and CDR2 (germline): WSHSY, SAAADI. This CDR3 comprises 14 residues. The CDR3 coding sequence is TGCGCCAGCAGTGAGTTGAACGTGCGGTCGGGTCAGTACGTC. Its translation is CASSELNVRSGQYV.

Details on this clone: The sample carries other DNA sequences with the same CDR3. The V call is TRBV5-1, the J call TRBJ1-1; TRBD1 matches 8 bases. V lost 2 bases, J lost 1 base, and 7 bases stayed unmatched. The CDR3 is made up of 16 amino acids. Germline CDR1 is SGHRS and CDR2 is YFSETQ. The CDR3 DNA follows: TGCGCCAGCAGCTTTACAGGGGGTCGACCGAACACTGAAGCTTTCTTT. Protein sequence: CASSFTGGRPNTEAFF.

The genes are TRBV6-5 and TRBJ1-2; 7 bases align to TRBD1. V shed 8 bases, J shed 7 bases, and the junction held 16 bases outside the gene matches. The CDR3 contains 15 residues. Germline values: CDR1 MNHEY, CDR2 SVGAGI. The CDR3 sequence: CASWGMTGSISGYTF. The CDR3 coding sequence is TGTGCCAGCTGGGGAATGACAGGGTCAATTTCTGGCTACACCTTC.

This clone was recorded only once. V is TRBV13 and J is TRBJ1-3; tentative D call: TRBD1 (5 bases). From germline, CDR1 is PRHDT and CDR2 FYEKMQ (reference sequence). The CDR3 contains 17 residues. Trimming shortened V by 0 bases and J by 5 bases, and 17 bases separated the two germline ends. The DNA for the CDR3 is TGTGCCAGCAGCTTAGGCCAGGGTAGGGGAGGCCGAAACACCATATATTTT. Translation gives CASSLGQGRGGRNTIYF.